This T cell receptor (beta chain) was sequenced during a study of T cell repertoires in cytomegalovirus infection. TCRdb re-called the reads with MiXCR, one entry per CDR3 protein. The repertoire includes about 890,000 distinct CDR3 sequences, approximately 33% of them detected once, and under 15% sits in the top ten. The CDR3 sequence is 12 residues long. Trimming shortened V by 4 bases and J by 13 bases, and 14 bases separated the two germline ends. A note on this clonotype: Its cognate antigen is unknown.

The source material was cultured CD8+ T cells from PBMCs, sampled from culture after CMV antigen stimulation. This rearrangement joins TRBV12-3 or TRBV12-4 to TRBJ2-1, with a tentative D call TRBD1 (7 bases). The TCR comes from a human donor in good health (CMV status not recorded). Some clones in this sample may be carry-over from other donors' samples. The CDR3 sequence: CASSSSGGSQFF. For the CDR3, the DNA is TGTGCCAGCAGTTCCTCAGGGGGGTCCCAGTTCTTC.